Reported below is one T cell receptor beta chain. The antigen remains unidentified. The conserved final phenylalanine or tryptophan is absent from the CDR3, which likely points to a read error. With a J-beta primer mix and a sample-barcoded 5' primer, a second PCR ran about 6 to 11 cycles. The template-switch adaptor was a 5' adaptor with 12 random nucleotides. It tagged each cDNA molecule. TCRdb itself ran the 5' RACE reads through MiXCR, one entry per CDR3 protein. The table shows 1.5 million to 2 million distinct CDR3 sequences, with 28% occurring only once. CDR3 length: 14 amino acids. Germline V gene data show CDR1 as SGHRS and CDR2 as YFSETQ. Trimming cost V 4 bases and J 2 bases, with 13 bases left between them. The data are from a study of blood T cells in healthy people across ages. General observations from the study: Among T cells, TCR beta diversity per million cells dropped roughly linearly as age rose. Possibly confounding the expanded clonotype changes was the fact that donor CMV status was unknown.

The chain joins TRBV5-1 to TRBJ2-7; D may correspond to TRBD1 or TRBD2 (5 bases each). The material sequenced was blood. This receptor was obtained from a woman under 40 in good health. For the CDR3, the DNA is TGCGCCAGCAGCACCCGGGACGGCACCTACGAGCAGTACCTC. Amino acid sequence: CASSTRDGTYEQYL.